A single T cell receptor (beta chain) is shown here with its context. Its antigen is not identified. This specimen belongs to a study of glioma-infiltrating T cells. Study-wide results and caveats: Very few CDR3 sequences were shared between tissue and blood. Tissue-blood divergence was below expectation in non-neoplastic patients, above in gliomas.

Amplification of TCR alpha and beta CDR3 regions from RNA used iRepertoire nested multiplex PCR. Tissue mRNA or PBMC total RNA, roughly 100-400 ng, went into one-step reverse transcription and amplification. In TCRdb, the multiplex PCR reads were re-called with MiXCR into one record per CDR3 protein. Among over 140,000 distinct CDR3 sequences listed, about 39% were seen once. CDR1 is DFQATT and CDR2 is SNEGSKA in the germline V gene (reference sequence). Trimming took 0 bases from V and 5 from J, leaving 13 bases between them. The CDR3 extends over 14 amino acids. The receptor's source is a human donor with low-grade glioma or glioblastoma, undergoing nonglioma brain surgery, or in good health (not recorded which). Material for sequencing was glioma tissue, nonneoplastic brain tissue, or PBMCs (not recorded which). The chain carries TRBV20-1 and TRBJ2-5; D possibly corresponds to TRBD2 (5 bases). The CDR3 loop is CSAREVEGTETQYF. The CDR3 DNA reads as TGCAGTGCTAGAGAGGTCGAGGGAACGGAGACCCAGTACTTC.